The 30 T cell receptor beta chains listed next were all sequenced from one sample in a study of blood T cell repertoires in COVID-19. Repertoires were generated with immunoSEQ multiplex PCR, while TCRdb's copy carries only in-frame clones and drops some. The repertoire holds fewer than 25,000 clones, with 80% to 85% as singletons. Input material: peripheral blood. The receptor set was obtained from an older man with acute or convalescent COVID-19.

There are a few counts of this clone. The rearrangement joins TRBV11-2 to TRBJ2-5; 7 bases are a match to TRBD2. In germline, CDR1 is SGHAT, CDR2 FQNNGV. Trimming cost V 0 bases and J 2 bases; bases outside gene matches: 9. The CDR3 extends over 17 amino acids. The CDR3 here is CASSLEGGTARQETQYF. CDR3 nucleotides: TGTGCCAGCAGCTTAGAGGGGGGGACTGCGAGACAAGAGACCCAGTACTTC.

This clone has only one observation. This chain connects TRBV20-1 to TRBJ2-3, with 8 bases fitting TRBD2. This CDR3 comprises 15 residues. The ends lost 3 bases at V and 4 bases at J; junction bases unmatched: 9. From germline, CDR1 is DFQATT and CDR2 SNEGSKA (reference sequence). CDR3 protein: CSASHPSGSSDTQYF. DNA for the CDR3: TGCAGTGCTAGTCACCCAAGCGGGAGTTCAGATACGCAGTATTTT.

This clone was observed a handful of times. The J gene is TRBJ1-5, the V gene TRBV27; no clear D gene. This CDR3 region has 13 residues. Germline V CDR1 and CDR2: MNHEY, SMNVEV (reference sequence). Trimming stripped 8 bases from V and 6 bases from J, with 14 bases between. The CDR3 here is CASAIAMSQPQHF. The CDR3 DNA reads as TGTGCCAGCGCAATCGCCATGAGTCAGCCCCAGCATTTT.

This clone was counted a few times. The J gene is TRBJ1-1, the V gene TRBV6-5; 10 bases map to TRBD1. CDR1 and CDR2 from the germline V gene are MNHEY and SVGAGI. CDR3 size: 13 residues. V lost 6 bases to trimming and J lost 7 bases; unmatched junction nucleotides: 5. CDR3 protein: CASSETGGGEAFF. As DNA, the CDR3 is TGTGCCAGCAGCGAGACAGGGGGCGGTGAAGCTTTCTTT.

CDR3 sequence: CASSEERSGAGSPLHF. The CDR3 nucleotides read TGTGCCAGCAGTGAAGAACGGTCAGGGGCTGGTTCACCCCTCCACTTT. The rearrangement uses TRBV2 and TRBJ1-6, with D tentatively TRBD1 (6 bases). Per the germline V gene, CDR1 is SNHLY and CDR2 is FYNNEI. The length of the CDR3 is 16 residues. V was clipped by 1 base and J by 9 bases, with 16 bases between them.

This clone was counted between two and nine times. V gene TRBV6-5 combines with J gene TRBJ2-7; 9 positions agree with TRBD1. The V segment lost 0 bases and the J segment 5 bases; nucleotides outside the gene matches: 5. Germline CDR1 is MNHEY and CDR2 is SVGAGI. The CDR3 length is 15 residues. CDR3 in amino acids: CASSYSPGTGHEQYF. The DNA for the CDR3 is TGTGCCAGCAGTTACTCGCCCGGGACAGGGCACGAGCAGTACTTC.

The chain links TRBV7-2 to TRBJ2-7, with 8 bases aligning to TRBD1. There are 14 residues in the CDR3. Unmatched junction bases numbered 7, after V lost 5 bases and J lost 4 bases. The germline V gene has CDR1 SGHTA and CDR2 FQGNSA. The DNA for the CDR3 is TGTGCCAGCAGCACCCGACAGGGGAGATACGAGCAGTACTTC. Translation gives CASSTRQGRYEQYF.

This chain uses TRBV29-1 with TRBJ2-7; D is uncertain. Germline loops: CDR1 SQVTM, CDR2 ANQGSEA. Trimming cost V 4 bases and J 0 bases, with 10 bases left between them. This CDR3 spans 13 amino acids. CDR3 in amino acids: CSVAMTLSYEQYF. The CDR3 coding sequence is TGCAGCGTTGCCATGACACTCTCCTACGAGCAGTACTTC.

The chain couples TRBV5-1 to TRBJ2-2, with TRBD1 matching 9 bases. The CDR3 loop spans 14 amino acids. Germline V gene data show CDR1 as SGHRS and CDR2 as YFSETQ. The V gene end was trimmed by 10 bases and the J gene end by 0 bases; junction bases not matched to a gene: 4. CDR3 amino acids: CAVRQGANTGELFF. CDR3 coding DNA: TGCGCCGTTCGACAGGGGGCGAACACCGGGGAGCTGTTTTTT.

The rearrangement joins TRBV19 to TRBJ1-5; no reliable D call. The germline V and J ends were trimmed by 7 bases and 1 base, with 14 bases remaining between them. The CDR3 has 15 amino acids. Germline V lookup: CDR1 LNHDA, CDR2 SQIVND (reference sequence). The CDR3 region is CASTSGVSSNQPQHF. CDR3 DNA sequence: TGTGCCAGTACCTCCGGGGTTTCAAGCAATCAGCCCCAGCATTTT. Using reference TRBV19 and TRBJ1-5 for the parts outside the CDR3, the full variable domain is DGGITQSPKYLFRKEGQNVTLSCEQNLNHDAMYWYRQDPGQGLRLIYYSQIVNDFQKGDIAEGYSVSREKKESFPLTVTSAQKNPTAFYLCASTSGVSSNQPQHFGDGTRLSIL.

The rearrangement joins TRBV7-2 to TRBJ1-6; 9 bases fit TRBD1. J gave up 7 bases and V 4 bases, and 8 bases lay outside the gene matches. Germline V gene sequence: CDR1 SGHTA, CDR2 FQGNSA. This CDR3 region has 16 residues. The CDR3 loop is CASSSPGTGRNSPLHF. The CDR3 nucleotides read TGTGCCAGCAGCTCTCCCGGGACAGGGAGGAATTCACCCCTCCACTTT.

V gene TRBV5-1 combines with J gene TRBJ1-1; TRBD1 is a possible D gene (6 bases). The CDR3 sequence is 15 residues long. The V gene's germline CDR1 is SGHRS and CDR2 YFSETQ. Deletions cut 4 bases from V and 5 bases from J, with 18 bases between. Here the CDR3 DNA reads TGCGCCAGCAGCCCCAGTCCAGGGGTCGGGACTGAAGCTTTCTTT. Translation gives CASSPSPGVGTEAFF. Together with reference TRBV5-1 and TRBJ1-1, the CDR3 gives the full variable domain: KAGVTQTPRYLIKTRGQQVTLSCSPISGHRSVSWYQQTPGQGLQFLFEYFSETQRNKGNFPGRFSGRQFSNSRSEMNVSTLELGDSALYLCASSPSPGVGTEAFFGQGTRLTVV.

The chain joins TRBV12-3 or TRBV12-4 to TRBJ1-2; D may be TRBD1 (5 bases). CDR3 length: 13 residues. Trimming stripped 2 bases from V and 5 bases from J, with 9 bases between. The CDR3 DNA is TGTGCCAGCAGTTTATGGCAGGGTTATGGCTACACCTTC. The encoded protein is CASSLWQGYGYTF.

CDR3: CASSQQGGINQPQHF. CDR3 bases: TGTGCCAGCAGCCAACAGGGAGGGATCAATCAGCCCCAGCATTTT. The V call is TRBV7-2, the J call TRBJ1-5; D is perhaps TRBD1 (6 bases). V was trimmed by 5 bases and J by 3 bases, leaving 14 bases between them. Germline V gene lookup returns CDR1 SGHTA and CDR2 FQGNSA. CDR3 length: 15 amino acids. The variable domain in full, with the rest retrieved from reference TRBV7-2 and TRBJ1-5, is GAGVSQSPSNKVTEKGKDVELRCDPISGHTALYWYRQSLGQGLEFLIYFQGNSAPDKSGLPSDRFSAERTGGSVSTLTIQRTQQEDSAVYLCASSQQGGINQPQHFGDGTRLSIL.

The rearrangement uses TRBV9 and TRBJ2-1, with TRBD1 identical over 8 bases. This CDR3 contains 12 residues. Trimming at V came to 5 bases and at J to 12 bases, leaving 7 bases not matched to a gene. The germline CDR1 and CDR2 sequences are SGDLS and YYNGEE. DNA for the CDR3: TGTGCCAGCAGAGGAGACAGGGGAGGGCAGTTCTTC. This translates into CASRGDRGGQFF.

The V and J genes are TRBV7-9 and TRBJ2-1; 7 bases are a match to TRBD2. After removal of 0 bases from V and 7 bases from J, the junction contained 3 bases not matched to a gene. In germline, CDR1 is SEHNR, CDR2 FQNEAQ (reference sequence). CDR3 length equals 14 residues. CDR3 sequence reads: CASSLAGRLNEQFF. CDR3 DNA: TGTGCCAGCAGCTTAGCCGGGAGGCTAAATGAGCAGTTCTTC.

This clone was observed once. The V call is TRBV7-9, the J call TRBJ2-3, with D unclear. Germline-derived CDR1 and CDR2 are SEHNR and FQNEAQ (reference sequence). V was trimmed by 1 base and J by 6 bases, leaving 11 bases between them. This CDR3 is built from 14 residues. Written as DNA, the CDR3 is TGTGCCAGCAGCTTAGTTCTAAACGGGGATACGCAGTATTTT. Its translation: CASSLVLNGDTQYF.

This chain uses TRBV7-8 with TRBJ1-5; a weak D match, TRBD1 (5 bases). The CDR3 is 17 amino acids. Trimming took 1 base from V and 4 from J, leaving 17 bases between them. CDR1 is SGHVS, CDR2 FQNEAQ, per germline. The CDR3 sequence is CASSLEVRGFRNQPQHF. The CDR3 DNA reads as TGTGCCAGCAGCTTAGAGGTCCGGGGGTTTCGGAATCAGCCCCAGCATTTT.

The chain carries TRBV2 and TRBJ1-2, with 8 bases identical to TRBD1. V lost 4 bases and J lost 10; bases outside the gene matches: 11. Germline V gives CDR1 SNHLY, CDR2 FYNNEI. The CDR3 has 14 residues. CDR3 sequence: CASSAGQESMAYTF. The CDR3 nucleotides read TGTGCCAGCAGTGCGGGACAGGAATCTATGGCCTACACCTTC. Complete variable domain (other parts from reference TRBV2 and TRBJ1-2): EPEVTQTPSHQVTQMGQEVILRCVPISNHLYFYWYRQILGQKVEFLVSFYNNEISEKSEIFDDQFSVERPDGSNFTLKIRSTKLEDSAMYFCASSAGQESMAYTFGSGTRLTVV.

The CDR3 DNA follows: TGTGCCAGCAGTGAAGTAAGGGAGCTGACCTACGAGCAGTACTTC. This gives the protein CASSEVRELTYEQYF. The chain uses TRBV6-1 and TRBJ2-7; tentatively, D is TRBD2 (5 bases). The V end was cut by 1 base, the J end by 2 bases, with 12 bases between. This CDR3 comprises 15 residues. CDR1 and CDR2 (germline): MNHNS, SASEGT.

The chain links TRBV27 to TRBJ1-2, with 7 bases identical to TRBD1. V lost 5 bases, J lost 2 bases, and 2 bases stayed unmatched. CDR3 length equals 13 residues. In germline, CDR1 is MNHEY, CDR2 SMNVEV (reference sequence). The CDR3 sequence is CASSQTGNYGYTF. The CDR3 nucleotides are TGTGCCAGCAGTCAGACAGGGAACTATGGCTACACCTTC.

The chain carries TRBV5-1 and TRBJ2-1; 14 bases are a match to TRBD2. This CDR3 contains 15 residues. The V and J ends lost 5 bases and 5 bases, in that order; junction bases with no gene match: 3. Germline lookup yields CDR1 SGHRS and CDR2 YFSETQ. The chain's CDR3 is CASRGTSGGNNEQFF. The CDR3 DNA reads TGCGCCAGCAGAGGGACTAGCGGGGGAAACAATGAGCAGTTCTTC. The entire variable domain, with the rest obtained from reference TRBV5-1 and TRBJ2-1, is as follows: KAGVTQTPRYLIKTRGQQVTLSCSPISGHRSVSWYQQTPGQGLQFLFEYFSETQRNKGNFPGRFSGRQFSNSRSEMNVSTLELGDSALYLCASRGTSGGNNEQFFGPGTRLTVL.

The chain links TRBV10-2 to TRBJ2-3, with D unclear. CDR3 length: 12 amino acids. Looked up from germline, CDR1 is WSHSY and CDR2 is SAAADI. V lost 2 bases, J lost 6 bases, and 6 bases lay in between. This chain's CDR3 is CASSETADTQYF. CDR3 DNA sequence: TGCGCCAGCAGTGAGACTGCCGATACGCAGTATTTT.

The rearrangement joins TRBV3-1 (or the pseudogene TRBV3-2) to TRBJ1-2; D is perhaps TRBD1 (5 bases). V lost 2 bases and J lost 8, with 18 bases in between. The CDR3 totals 15 residues. Germline CDR1 reads LGHDT; CDR2 reads YNNKEL (reference sequence). DNA for the CDR3: TGTGCCAGCAGCCAATGGGACCGGGACTTGGGGGGCTACACCTTC. It specifies CASSQWDRDLGGYTF.

The gene calls are TRBV6-2 or TRBV6-3 and TRBJ1-2; D gene unclear. Trimming removed 8 bases from V and 6 bases from J, with 10 bases in between. Germline V gives CDR1 MNHEY, CDR2 SVGEGT. This CDR3 spans 11 amino acids. CDR3 amino acids: CASRQRDGYTF. The DNA for the CDR3 is TGTGCCAGCCGCCAGCGAGATGGCTACACCTTC.

The chain couples TRBV3-1 (or the pseudogene TRBV3-2) to TRBJ1-1; D ambiguous. Trimming pared 1 base from V and 7 bases from J, leaving 10 bases between. The CDR3 loop spans 13 amino acids. From germline, CDR1 is LGHDT and CDR2 YNNKEL (reference sequence). The CDR3 region has the DNA TGTGCCAGCAGCCAAGGGCGGGTCGGTGAAGCTTTCTTT. Translated, it gives CASSQGRVGEAFF.

The V call is TRBV30, the J call TRBJ2-7; TRBD1 aligns across 12 bases. This CDR3 spans 14 amino acids. The germline CDR1 and CDR2 sequences are GTSNPN and SVGIG (reference sequence). Trimming at V came to 5 bases and at J to 5 bases, leaving 7 bases not matched to a gene. CDR3 sequence (DNA): TGTGCCTGGGAAGACGGGACAGGGGGCCACGAGCAGTACTTC. Its protein is CAWEDGTGGHEQYF.

The chain links TRBV24-1 to TRBJ2-1; weak D call: TRBD1 (5 bases). This CDR3 has 17 amino acids. Per the germline V gene, CDR1 is KGHDR and CDR2 is SFDVKD. Trimming removed 1 base from V and 0 bases from J, with 12 bases in between. CDR3 in DNA: TGTGCCACCAGTGATTTTATGGGGCAGGGCTCCTACAATGAGCAGTTCTTC. Translated: CATSDFMGQGSYNEQFF.

CDR3 nucleotide sequence: TGTGCCAGCAGCGCCAGAAGACAGGGCGAAGGCTACACCTTC. Residues: CASSARRQGEGYTF. V is TRBV9 and J is TRBJ1-2; the match to TRBD1 covers 7 bases. Looked up from germline, CDR1 is SGDLS and CDR2 is YYNGEE. Trimming cost V 3 bases and J 8 bases; bases outside gene matches: 10. The CDR3 is made up of 14 amino acids. The full variable domain, with the rest looked up from reference TRBV9 and TRBJ1-2, is DSGVTQTPKHLITATGQRVTLRCSPRSGDLSVYWYQQSLDQGLQFLIQYYNGEERAKGNILERFSAQQFPDLHSELNLSSLELGDSALYFCASSARRQGEGYTFGSGTRLTVV.

The rearrangement uses TRBV9 and TRBJ1-6, with D possibly TRBD1 on 6 matching bases. CDR3 length equals 21 residues. V was pared by 0 bases and J by 3 bases, with 25 bases between. The germline V gene encodes CDR1 SGDLS and CDR2 YYNGEE. CDR3 protein: CASSVEGGAGAQTNYNSPLHF. For the CDR3, the DNA is TGTGCCAGCAGCGTAGAAGGGGGGGCAGGGGCACAAACCAACTATAATTCACCCCTCCACTTT.